Each of the 8 T cell receptor beta chains below was sequenced from the same sample in a study of cytomegalovirus exposure and HLA in healthy donors. PCR used 60 Vbeta primers and 13 Jbeta primers. Sequencing was performed with immunoSEQ multiplex PCR; in TCRdb, only in-frame clones are kept and a portion is missing. Seen here are 95,000 to 150,000 clones, roughly three fifths observed once, and the top ten hold 1.5%. Input material: PBMCs. Source of these receptors: a man younger than 30 in good health and CMV-seronegative.

The chain uses TRBV7-9 and TRBJ1-4; possible D gene TRBD1, 6 bases. V shed 5 bases and J shed 6 bases, with 13 bases lying between them. Germline V gene sequence: CDR1 SEHNR, CDR2 FQNEAQ (reference sequence). The CDR3 is 14 residues long. CDR3: CASSRRTEDEKLFF. For the CDR3, the DNA is TGTGCCAGCAGCCGCAGGACAGAGGATGAAAAACTGTTTTTT.

The chain is built from TRBV10-3 and TRBJ2-7; TRBD1 matches 8 bases. The CDR3 contains 13 residues. The V segment lost 6 bases and the J segment 3 bases; nucleotides outside the gene matches: 4. Looked up from germline, CDR1 is ENHRY and CDR2 is SYGVKD. CDR3 in DNA: TGTGCCATCAGCGGCGACAGGGGCTACGAGCAGTACTTC. Amino acid sequence: CAISGDRGYEQYF.

This chain connects TRBV19 to TRBJ1-1; D unresolved. Germline V gene sequence: CDR1 LNHDA, CDR2 SQIVND (reference sequence). CDR3 length: 12 residues. The V end was cut by 9 bases, the J end by 1 base, with 9 bases between. DNA of the CDR3: TGTGCCAGCAAACCACAGAACACTGAAGCTTTCTTT. Protein sequence: CASKPQNTEAFF.

The chain is built from TRBV6-1 and TRBJ1-4, with 7 nucleotides matching TRBD1. Trimming at V came to 6 bases and at J to 8 bases, leaving 9 bases not matched to a gene. The germline V gene encodes CDR1 MNHNS and CDR2 SASEGT. CDR3 length equals 14 residues. CDR3 bases: TGTGCCAGCAGAGTACAGGGGTTGAGGGAAAAACTGTTTTTT. Translating gives CASRVQGLREKLFF.

This clone has more than one count but fewer than ten. The chain recombines TRBV6-1 with TRBJ2-1, with TRBD1 as a possible D gene (5 bases). This CDR3 is 13 amino acids long. V lost 1 base to trimming and J lost 8 bases, with 9 bases between them. Looked up from germline, CDR1 is MNHNS and CDR2 is SASEGT. The CDR3 region has the DNA TGTGCCAGCAGTGAAGATCGGACACATGAGCAGTTCTTC. As protein: CASSEDRTHEQFF.

The rearrangement links TRBV2 to TRBJ2-7; D gene ambiguous. The germline CDR1 and CDR2 sequences are SNHLY and FYNNEI. The germline V and J ends were trimmed by 5 bases and 5 bases, with 4 bases remaining between them. This CDR3 spans 10 amino acids. CDR3 DNA sequence: TGTGCCAGCAGTTCAAACGAGCAGTACTTC. As protein: CASSSNEQYF. Looking up the rest from reference TRBV2 and TRBJ2-7 gives the full variable domain: EPEVTQTPSHQVTQMGQEVILRCVPISNHLYFYWYRQILGQKVEFLVSFYNNEISEKSEIFDDQFSVERPDGSNFTLKIRSTKLEDSAMYFCASSSNEQYFGPGTRLTVT.

The rearrangement links TRBV19 to TRBJ2-7; 8 bases fit TRBD1. V trimming: 0 bases; J trimming: 4 bases; junction bases outside the gene matches: 5. Germline V gene sequence: CDR1 LNHDA, CDR2 SQIVND (reference sequence). CDR3 length: 15 amino acids. In DNA form, the CDR3 reads TGTGCCAGTAGTATAGAGGACAGGGTCACGTACGAGCAGTACTTC. As protein: CASSIEDRVTYEQYF.

The V and J genes are TRBV6-1 and TRBJ2-5; D is perhaps TRBD1 (6 bases). The germline gives CDR1 MNHNS, CDR2 SASEGT. With 4 bases removed from V and 5 bases from J, the gap between germline ends came to 14 bases. CDR3 length: 14 amino acids. The DNA for the CDR3 is TGTGCCAGCAGTGTTTACAGGGTTCGTGAGACCCAGTACTTC. Protein product: CASSVYRVRETQYF.